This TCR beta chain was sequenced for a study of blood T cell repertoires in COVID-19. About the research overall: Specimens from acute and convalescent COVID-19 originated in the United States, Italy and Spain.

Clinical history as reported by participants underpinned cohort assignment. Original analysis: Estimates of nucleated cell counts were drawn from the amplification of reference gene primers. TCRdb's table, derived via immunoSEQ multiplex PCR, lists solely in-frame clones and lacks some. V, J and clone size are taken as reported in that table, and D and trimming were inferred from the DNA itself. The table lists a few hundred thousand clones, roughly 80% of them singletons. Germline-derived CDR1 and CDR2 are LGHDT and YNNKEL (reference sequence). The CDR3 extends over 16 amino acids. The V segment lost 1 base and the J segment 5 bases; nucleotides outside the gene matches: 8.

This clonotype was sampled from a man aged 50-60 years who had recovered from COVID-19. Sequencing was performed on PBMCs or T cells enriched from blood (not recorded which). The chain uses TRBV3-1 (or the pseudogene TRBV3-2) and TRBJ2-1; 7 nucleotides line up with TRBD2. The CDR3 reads CASSQVFAGENNEQFF. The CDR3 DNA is TGTGCCAGCAGCCAAGTGTTTGCGGGAGAGAACAATGAGCAGTTCTTC.